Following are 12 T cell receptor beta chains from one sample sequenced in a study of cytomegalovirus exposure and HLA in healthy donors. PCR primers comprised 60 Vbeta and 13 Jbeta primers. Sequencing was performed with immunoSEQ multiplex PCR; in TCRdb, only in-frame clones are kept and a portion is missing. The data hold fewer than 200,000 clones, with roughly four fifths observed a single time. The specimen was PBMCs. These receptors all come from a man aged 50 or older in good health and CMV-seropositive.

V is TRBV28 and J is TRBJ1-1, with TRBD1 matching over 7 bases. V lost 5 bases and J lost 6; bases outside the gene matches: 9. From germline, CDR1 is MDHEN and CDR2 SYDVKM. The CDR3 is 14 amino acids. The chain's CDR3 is CASSVQGKSAEAFF. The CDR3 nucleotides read TGTGCCAGCAGTGTACAGGGGAAAAGCGCTGAAGCTTTCTTT.

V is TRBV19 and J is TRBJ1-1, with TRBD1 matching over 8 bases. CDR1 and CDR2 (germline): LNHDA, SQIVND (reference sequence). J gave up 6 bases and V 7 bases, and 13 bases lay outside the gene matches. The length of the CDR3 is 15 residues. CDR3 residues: CASNTLGQGWAEAFF. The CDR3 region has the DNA TGTGCCAGTAATACCCTTGGACAGGGATGGGCTGAAGCTTTCTTT.

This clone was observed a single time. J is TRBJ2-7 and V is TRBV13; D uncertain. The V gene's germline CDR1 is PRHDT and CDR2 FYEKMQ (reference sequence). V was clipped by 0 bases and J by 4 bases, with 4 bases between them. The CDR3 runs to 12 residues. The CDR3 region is CASSLGQYEQYF. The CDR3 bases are TGTGCCAGCAGCTTAGGACAATACGAGCAGTACTTC.

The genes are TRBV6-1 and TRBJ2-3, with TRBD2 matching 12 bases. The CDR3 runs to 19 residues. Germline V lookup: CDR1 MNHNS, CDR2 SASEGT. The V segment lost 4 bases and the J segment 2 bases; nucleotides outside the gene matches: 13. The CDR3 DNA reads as TGTGCCAGCAGTGGAAGGACTAGCGGGACCAGACCCCCCACAGATACGCAGTATTTT. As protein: CASSGRTSGTRPPTDTQYF.

The CDR3 DNA is TGTGCCAGCAGTGACTCTAGCGGGGGGGGCACAGATACGCAGTATTTT. It is translated as CASSDSSGGGTDTQYF. The chain combines TRBV6-4 with TRBJ2-3, with 11 bases that match TRBD2. The CDR3 covers 16 residues. J lost 1 base, V lost 0 bases, and 0 bases had no gene match. Germline V gene sequence: CDR1 MRHNA, CDR2 SNTAGT.

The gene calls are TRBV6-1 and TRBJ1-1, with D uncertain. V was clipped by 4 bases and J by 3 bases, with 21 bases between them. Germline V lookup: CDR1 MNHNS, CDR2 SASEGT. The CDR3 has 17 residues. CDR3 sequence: CASSGPGTRGFYTEAFF. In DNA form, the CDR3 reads TGTGCCAGCAGTGGTCCGGGAACACGCGGTTTCTACACTGAAGCTTTCTTT.

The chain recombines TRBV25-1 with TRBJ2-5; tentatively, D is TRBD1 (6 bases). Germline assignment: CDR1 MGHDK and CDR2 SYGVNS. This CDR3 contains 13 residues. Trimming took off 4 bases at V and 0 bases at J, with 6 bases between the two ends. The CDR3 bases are TGTGCCAGCAGTGGGGACAACCAAGAGACCCAGTACTTC. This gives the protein CASSGDNQETQYF.

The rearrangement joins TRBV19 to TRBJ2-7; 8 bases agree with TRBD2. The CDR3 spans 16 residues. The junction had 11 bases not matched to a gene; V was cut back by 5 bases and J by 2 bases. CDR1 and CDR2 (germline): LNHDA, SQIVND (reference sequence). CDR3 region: CASSPRTSLGAYEQYF. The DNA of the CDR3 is TGTGCCAGTAGTCCGAGGACTAGCCTAGGGGCCTACGAGCAGTACTTC.

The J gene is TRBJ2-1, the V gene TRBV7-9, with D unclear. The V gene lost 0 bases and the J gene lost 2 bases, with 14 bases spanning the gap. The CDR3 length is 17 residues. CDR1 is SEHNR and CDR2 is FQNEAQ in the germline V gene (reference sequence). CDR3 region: CASSLAWSLEAYNEQFF. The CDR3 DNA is TGTGCCAGCAGCTTAGCCTGGTCCCTCGAGGCCTACAATGAGCAGTTCTTC.

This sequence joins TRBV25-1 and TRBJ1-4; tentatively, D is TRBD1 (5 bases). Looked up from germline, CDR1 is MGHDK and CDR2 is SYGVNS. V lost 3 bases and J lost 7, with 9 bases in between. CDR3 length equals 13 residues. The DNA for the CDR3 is TGTGCCAGCAGTGATGGGAGGGGTGAAAAACTGTTTTTT. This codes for CASSDGRGEKLFF. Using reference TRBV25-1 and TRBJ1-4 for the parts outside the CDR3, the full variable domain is EADIYQTPRYLVIGTGKKITLECSQTMGHDKMYWYQQDPGMELHLIHYSYGVNSTEKGDLSSESTVSRIRTEHFPLTLESARPSHTSQYLCASSDGRGEKLFFGSGTQLSVL.

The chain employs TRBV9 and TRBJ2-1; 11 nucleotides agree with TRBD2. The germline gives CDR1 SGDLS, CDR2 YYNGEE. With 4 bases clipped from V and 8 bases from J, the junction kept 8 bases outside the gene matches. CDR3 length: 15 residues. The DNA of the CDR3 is TGTGCCAGCAGCCCTACTAGCGGGAGTAAATATGAGCAGTTCTTC. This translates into CASSPTSGSKYEQFF.

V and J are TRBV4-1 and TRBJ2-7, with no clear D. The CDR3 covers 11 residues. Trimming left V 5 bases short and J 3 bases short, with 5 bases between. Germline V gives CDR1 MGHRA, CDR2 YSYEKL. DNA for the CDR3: TGCGCCAGCAGCAACAGCTACGAGCAGTACTTC. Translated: CASSNSYEQYF.